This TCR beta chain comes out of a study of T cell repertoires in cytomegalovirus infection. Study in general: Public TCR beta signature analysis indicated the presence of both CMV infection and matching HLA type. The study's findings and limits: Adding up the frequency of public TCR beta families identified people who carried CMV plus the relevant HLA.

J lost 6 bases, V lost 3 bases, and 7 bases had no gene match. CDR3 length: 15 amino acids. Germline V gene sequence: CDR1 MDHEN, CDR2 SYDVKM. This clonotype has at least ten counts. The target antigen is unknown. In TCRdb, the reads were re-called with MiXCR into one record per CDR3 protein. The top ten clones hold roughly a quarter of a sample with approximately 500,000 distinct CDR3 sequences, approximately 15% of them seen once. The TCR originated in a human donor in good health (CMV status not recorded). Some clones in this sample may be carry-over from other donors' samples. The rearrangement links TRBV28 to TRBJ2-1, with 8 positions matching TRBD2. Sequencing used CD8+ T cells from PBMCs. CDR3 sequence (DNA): TGTGCCAGCAGTTTTGGGCTAGCGGGTCCCAATGAGCAGTTCTTC. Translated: CASSFGLAGPNEQFF.